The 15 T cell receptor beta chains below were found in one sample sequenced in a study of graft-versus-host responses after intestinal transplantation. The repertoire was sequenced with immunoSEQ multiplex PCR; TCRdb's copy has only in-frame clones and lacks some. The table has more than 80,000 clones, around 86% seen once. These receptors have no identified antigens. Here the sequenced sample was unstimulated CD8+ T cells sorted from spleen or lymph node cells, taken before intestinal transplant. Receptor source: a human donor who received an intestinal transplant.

The CDR3 DNA reads as TGTGCCAGCAGCCAAACGGGAAACACTGAAGCTTTCTTT. It codes for CASSQTGNTEAFF. The rearrangement links TRBV14 to TRBJ1-1, with D unclear. Germline-derived CDR1 and CDR2 are SGHDN and FVKESK. The V end was cut by 2 bases, the J end by 2 bases, with 6 bases between. This CDR3 spans 13 amino acids.

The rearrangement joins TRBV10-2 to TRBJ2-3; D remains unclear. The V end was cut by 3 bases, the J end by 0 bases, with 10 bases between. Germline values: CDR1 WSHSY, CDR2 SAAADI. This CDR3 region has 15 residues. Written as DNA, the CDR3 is TGCGCCAGCAGTGAAGTAGCCGCTAGCACAGATACGCAGTATTTT. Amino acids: CASSEVAASTDTQYF.

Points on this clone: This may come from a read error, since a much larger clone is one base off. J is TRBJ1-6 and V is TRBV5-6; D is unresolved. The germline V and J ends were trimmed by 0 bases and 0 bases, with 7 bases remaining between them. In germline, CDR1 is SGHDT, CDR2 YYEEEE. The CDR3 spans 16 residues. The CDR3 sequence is CASSLVGSSYNSPLHF. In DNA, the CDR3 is TGTGCCAGCAGCTTGGTGGGCAGCTCCTATAATTCACCCCTCCACTTT.

CDR3 amino acids: CAISERESTDTQYF. As DNA, the CDR3 is TGTGCCATCAGTGAGCGGGAGAGCACAGATACGCAGTATTTT. This chain links TRBV10-3 with TRBJ2-3, with D possibly being TRBD2 (6 bases). Trimming stripped 2 bases from V and 0 bases from J, with 6 bases between. The CDR3 is 14 residues long. The germline CDR1 and CDR2 sequences are ENHRY and SYGVKD.

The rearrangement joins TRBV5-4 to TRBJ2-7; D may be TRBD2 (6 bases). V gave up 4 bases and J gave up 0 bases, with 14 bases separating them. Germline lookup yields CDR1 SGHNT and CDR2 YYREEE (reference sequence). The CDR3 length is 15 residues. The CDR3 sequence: CASSLLRDSSYEQYF. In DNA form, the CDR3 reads TGTGCCAGCAGCCTTCTCCGGGACTCCTCCTACGAGCAGTACTTC.

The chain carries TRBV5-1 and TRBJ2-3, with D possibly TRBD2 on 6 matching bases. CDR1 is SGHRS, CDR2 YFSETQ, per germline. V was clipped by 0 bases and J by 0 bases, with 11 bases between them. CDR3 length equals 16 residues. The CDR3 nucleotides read TGCGCCAGCAGCTTGGGATCTAGCGCAAGCACAGATACGCAGTATTTT. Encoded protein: CASSLGSSASTDTQYF. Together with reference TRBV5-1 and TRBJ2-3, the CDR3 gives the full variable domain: KAGVTQTPRYLIKTRGQQVTLSCSPISGHRSVSWYQQTPGQGLQFLFEYFSETQRNKGNFPGRFSGRQFSNSRSEMNVSTLELGDSALYLCASSLGSSASTDTQYFGPGTRLTVL.

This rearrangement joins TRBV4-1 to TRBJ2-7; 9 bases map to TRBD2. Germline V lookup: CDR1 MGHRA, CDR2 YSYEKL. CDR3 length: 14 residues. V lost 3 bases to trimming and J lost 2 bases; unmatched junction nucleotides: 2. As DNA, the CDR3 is TGCGCCAGCAGCCATCGACTAGCGGCCTACGAGCAGTACTTC. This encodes CASSHRLAAYEQYF.

The CDR3 sequence: CASSKYCGGTYNEQFF. The CDR3 bases are TGTGCCAGCAGCAAATACTGCGGGGGGACCTACAATGAGCAGTTCTTC. V gene TRBV21-1 combines with J gene TRBJ2-1; TRBD2 was called by the table and not checked on the DNA. TRBV21-1 has pseudogene status. This CDR3 comprises 16 residues.

The CDR3 coding sequence is TGTGCCAGCAGCTTTGGGGCTATACCCTACGAGCAGTACTTC. Amino acid sequence: CASSFGAIPYEQYF. V usage is TRBV5-5 and J usage is TRBJ2-7; D may be TRBD1 (5 bases). Trimming cost V 2 bases and J 2 bases, with 11 bases left between them. The CDR3 sequence is 14 residues long. Germline CDR1 reads SGHKS; CDR2 reads YYEKEE (reference sequence).

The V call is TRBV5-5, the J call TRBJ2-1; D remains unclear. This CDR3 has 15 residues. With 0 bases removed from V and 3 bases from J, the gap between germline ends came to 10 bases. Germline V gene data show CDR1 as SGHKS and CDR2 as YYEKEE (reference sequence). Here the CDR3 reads CASSLGAASYNEQFF. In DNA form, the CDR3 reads TGTGCCAGCAGCTTGGGGGCAGCTAGCTACAATGAGCAGTTCTTC.

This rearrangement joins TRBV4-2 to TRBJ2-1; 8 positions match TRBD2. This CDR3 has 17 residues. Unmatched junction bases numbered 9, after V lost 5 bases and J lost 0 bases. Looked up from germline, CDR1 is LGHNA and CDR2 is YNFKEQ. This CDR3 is CASSSISGVSSYNEQFF. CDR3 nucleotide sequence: TGTGCCAGCAGCTCGATTAGCGGGGTTAGCTCCTACAATGAGCAGTTCTTC.

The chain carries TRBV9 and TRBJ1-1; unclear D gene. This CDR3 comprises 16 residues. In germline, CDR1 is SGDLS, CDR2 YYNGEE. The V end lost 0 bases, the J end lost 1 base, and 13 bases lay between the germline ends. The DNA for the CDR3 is TGTGCCAGCAGCGTAGAAGGCAGTCCCGGGAACACTGAAGCTTTCTTT. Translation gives CASSVEGSPGNTEAFF.

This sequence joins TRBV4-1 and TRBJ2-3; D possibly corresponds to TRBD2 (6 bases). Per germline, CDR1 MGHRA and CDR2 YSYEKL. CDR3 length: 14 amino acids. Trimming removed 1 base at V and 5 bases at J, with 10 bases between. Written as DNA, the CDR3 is TGCGCCAGCAGCCAAGCACTAGCCCTAGATACGCAGTATTTT. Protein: CASSQALALDTQYF.

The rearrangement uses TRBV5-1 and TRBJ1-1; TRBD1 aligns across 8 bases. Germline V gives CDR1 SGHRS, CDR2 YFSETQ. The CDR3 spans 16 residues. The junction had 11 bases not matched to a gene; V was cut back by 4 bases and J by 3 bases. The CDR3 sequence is CASSPLRTGKDTEAFF. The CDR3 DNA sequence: TGCGCCAGCAGCCCTTTGAGGACAGGGAAGGACACTGAAGCTTTCTTT.

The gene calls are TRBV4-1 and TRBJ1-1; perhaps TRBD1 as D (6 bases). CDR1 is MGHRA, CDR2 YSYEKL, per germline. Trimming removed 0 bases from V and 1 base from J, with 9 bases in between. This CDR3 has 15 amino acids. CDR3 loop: CASSQEGGGNTEAFF. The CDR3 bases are TGCGCCAGCAGCCAAGAAGGAGGGGGGAACACTGAAGCTTTCTTT.